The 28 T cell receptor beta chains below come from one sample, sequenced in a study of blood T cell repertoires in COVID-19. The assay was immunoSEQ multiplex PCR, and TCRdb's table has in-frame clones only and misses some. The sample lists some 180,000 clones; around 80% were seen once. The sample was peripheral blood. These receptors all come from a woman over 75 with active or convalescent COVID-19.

This chain's CDR3 is CASNRGVQTEAFF. The CDR3 DNA reads as TGTGCCAGCAACAGGGGCGTTCAGACTGAAGCTTTCTTT. The chain is built from TRBV28 and TRBJ1-1, with 7 nucleotides matching TRBD1. CDR1 and CDR2 (germline): MDHEN, SYDVKM. This CDR3 region has 13 residues. The V segment lost 7 bases and the J segment 5 bases; nucleotides outside the gene matches: 7.

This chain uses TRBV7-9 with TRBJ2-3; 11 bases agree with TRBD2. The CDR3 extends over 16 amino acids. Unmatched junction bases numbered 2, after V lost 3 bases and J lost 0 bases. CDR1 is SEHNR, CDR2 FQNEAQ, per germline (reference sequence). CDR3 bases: TGTGCCAGCAGCTTGGTAGCGGGGGGGAGCACAGATACGCAGTATTTT. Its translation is CASSLVAGGSTDTQYF.

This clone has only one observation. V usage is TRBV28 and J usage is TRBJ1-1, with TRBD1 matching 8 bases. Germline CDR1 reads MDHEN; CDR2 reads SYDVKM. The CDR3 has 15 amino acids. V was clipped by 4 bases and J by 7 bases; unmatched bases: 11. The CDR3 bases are TGTGCCAGCAGTTCTAACGCAGCTGGACAGGGTGAAGCTTTCTTT. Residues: CASSSNAAGQGEAFF.

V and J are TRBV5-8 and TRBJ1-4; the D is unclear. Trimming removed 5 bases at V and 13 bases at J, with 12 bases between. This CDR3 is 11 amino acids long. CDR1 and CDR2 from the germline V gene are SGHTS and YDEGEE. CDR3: CASSLLTGLFF. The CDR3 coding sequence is TGTGCCAGCAGTCTTCTTACTGGACTGTTTTTT.

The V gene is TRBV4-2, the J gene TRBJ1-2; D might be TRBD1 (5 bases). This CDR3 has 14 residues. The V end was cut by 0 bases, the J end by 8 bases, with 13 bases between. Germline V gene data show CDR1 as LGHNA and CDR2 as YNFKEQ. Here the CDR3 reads CASSQDWGGKGYTF. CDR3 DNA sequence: TGTGCCAGCAGCCAAGATTGGGGGGGTAAGGGCTACACCTTC.

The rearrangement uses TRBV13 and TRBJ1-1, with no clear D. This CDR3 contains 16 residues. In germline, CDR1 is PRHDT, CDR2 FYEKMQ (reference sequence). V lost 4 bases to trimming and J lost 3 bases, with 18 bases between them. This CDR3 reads CASSSYKKTEYTEAFF. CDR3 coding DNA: TGTGCCAGCAGCTCTTACAAAAAAACAGAATACACTGAAGCTTTCTTT.

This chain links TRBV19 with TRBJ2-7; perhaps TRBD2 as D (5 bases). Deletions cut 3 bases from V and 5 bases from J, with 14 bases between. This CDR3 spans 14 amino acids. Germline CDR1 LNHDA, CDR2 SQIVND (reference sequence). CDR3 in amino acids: CASSMRARLNEQYF. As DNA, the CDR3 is TGTGCCAGTAGTATGCGGGCCCGGCTGAACGAGCAGTACTTC.

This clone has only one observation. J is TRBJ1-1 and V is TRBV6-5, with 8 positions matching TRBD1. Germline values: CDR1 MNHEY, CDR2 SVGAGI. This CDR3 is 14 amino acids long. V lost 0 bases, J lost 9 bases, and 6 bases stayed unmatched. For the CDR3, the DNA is TGTGCCAGCAGTTACTCGGGAGGACAGGGTAAAGCTTTCTTT. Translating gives CASSYSGGQGKAFF.

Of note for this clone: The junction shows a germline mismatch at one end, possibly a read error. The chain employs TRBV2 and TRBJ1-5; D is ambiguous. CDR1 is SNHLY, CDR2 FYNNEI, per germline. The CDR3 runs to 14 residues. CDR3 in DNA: TGTGCCAGCAGTGAAGCGGGTAGCCATCAGCCCCAGCATTTT. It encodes CASSEAGSHQPQHF.

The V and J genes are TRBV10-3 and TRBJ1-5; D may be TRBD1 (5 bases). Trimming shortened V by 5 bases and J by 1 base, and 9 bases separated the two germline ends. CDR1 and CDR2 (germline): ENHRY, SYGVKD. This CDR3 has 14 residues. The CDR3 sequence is CAISIQGSNQPQHF. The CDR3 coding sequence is TGTGCCATCAGTATCCAGGGCAGCAATCAGCCCCAGCATTTT.

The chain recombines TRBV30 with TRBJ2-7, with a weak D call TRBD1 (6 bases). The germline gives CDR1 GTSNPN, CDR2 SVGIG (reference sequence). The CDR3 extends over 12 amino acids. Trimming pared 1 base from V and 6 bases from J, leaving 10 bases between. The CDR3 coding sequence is TGTGCCTGGAGTGGGACAGTAGGCGAGCAGTACTTC. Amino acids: CAWSGTVGEQYF.

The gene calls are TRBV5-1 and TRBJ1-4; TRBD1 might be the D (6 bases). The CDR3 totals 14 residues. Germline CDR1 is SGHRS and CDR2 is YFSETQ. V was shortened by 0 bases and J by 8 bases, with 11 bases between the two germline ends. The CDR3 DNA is TGCGCCAGCAGCTTGGGGGGACAAGGGGAAAAACTGTTTTTT. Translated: CASSLGGQGEKLFF.

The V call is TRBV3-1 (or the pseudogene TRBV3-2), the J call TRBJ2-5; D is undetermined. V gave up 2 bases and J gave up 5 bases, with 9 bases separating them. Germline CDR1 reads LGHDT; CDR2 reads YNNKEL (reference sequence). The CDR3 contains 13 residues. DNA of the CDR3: TGTGCCAGCAGCCAACACCGCCGGGAGACCCAGTACTTC. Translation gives CASSQHRRETQYF.

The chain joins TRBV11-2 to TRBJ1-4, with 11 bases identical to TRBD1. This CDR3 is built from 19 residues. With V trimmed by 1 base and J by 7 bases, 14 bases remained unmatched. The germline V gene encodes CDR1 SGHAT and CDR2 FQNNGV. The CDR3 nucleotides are TGTGCCAGCAGCTTAGTGAGGGGACAGGGGGGTAAGACTTCTGAAAAACTGTTTTTT. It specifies CASSLVRGQGGKTSEKLFF.

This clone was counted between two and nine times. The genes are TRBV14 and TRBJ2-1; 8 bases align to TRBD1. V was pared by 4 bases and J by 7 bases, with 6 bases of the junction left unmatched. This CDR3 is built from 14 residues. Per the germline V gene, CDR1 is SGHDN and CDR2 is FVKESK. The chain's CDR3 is CASSRLTGVNEQFF. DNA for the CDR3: TGTGCCAGCAGCCGATTGACAGGGGTGAATGAGCAGTTCTTC.

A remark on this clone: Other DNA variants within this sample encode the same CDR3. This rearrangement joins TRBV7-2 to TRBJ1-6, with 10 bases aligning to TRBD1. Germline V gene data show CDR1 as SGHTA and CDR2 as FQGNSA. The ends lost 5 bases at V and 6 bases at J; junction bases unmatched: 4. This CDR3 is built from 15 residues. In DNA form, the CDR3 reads TGTGCCAGCAGCCCGAGGACAGGGGGTAATTCACCCCTCCACTTT. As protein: CASSPRTGGNSPLHF.

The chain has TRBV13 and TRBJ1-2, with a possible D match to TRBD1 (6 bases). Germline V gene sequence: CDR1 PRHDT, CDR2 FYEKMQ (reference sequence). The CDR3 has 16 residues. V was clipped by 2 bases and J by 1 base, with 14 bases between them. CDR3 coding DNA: TGTGCCAGCAGCTTAATGTGGGACAAGATTAACTATGGCTACACCTTC. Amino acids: CASSLMWDKINYGYTF. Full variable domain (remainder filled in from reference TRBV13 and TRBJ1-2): AAGVIQSPRHLIKEKRETATLKCYPIPRHDTVYWYQQGPGQDPQFLISFYEKMQSDKGSIPDRFSAQQFSDYHSELNMSSLELGDSALYFCASSLMWDKINYGYTFGSGTRLTVV.

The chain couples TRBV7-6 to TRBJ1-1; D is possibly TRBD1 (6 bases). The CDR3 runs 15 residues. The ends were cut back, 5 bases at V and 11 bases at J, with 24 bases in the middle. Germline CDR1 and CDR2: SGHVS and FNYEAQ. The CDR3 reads CASSRGGERRGAAFF. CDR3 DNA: TGTGCCAGCAGCCGCGGAGGGGAGAGGCGGGGGGCGGCTTTCTTT.

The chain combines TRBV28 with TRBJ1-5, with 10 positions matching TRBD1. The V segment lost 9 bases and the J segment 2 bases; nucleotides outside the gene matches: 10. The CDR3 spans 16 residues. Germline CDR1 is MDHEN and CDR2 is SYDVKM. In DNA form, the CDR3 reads TGTGCCAGTAAGACAGGGGGCAGAGGAGGCAATCAGCCCCAGCATTTT. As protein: CASKTGGRGGNQPQHF.

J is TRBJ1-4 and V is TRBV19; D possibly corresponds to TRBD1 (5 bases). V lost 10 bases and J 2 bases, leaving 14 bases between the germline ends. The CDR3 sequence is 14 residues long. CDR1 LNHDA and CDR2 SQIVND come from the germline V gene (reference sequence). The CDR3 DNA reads TGTGCCACCTCGGATGGGGCGACTAATGAAAAACTGTTTTTT. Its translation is CATSDGATNEKLFF.

CDR3: CASSSPAQGGVEAFF. The CDR3 DNA is TGTGCCAGCAGTTCCCCCGCACAGGGGGGGGTTGAAGCTTTCTTT. The J gene is TRBJ1-1, the V gene TRBV28; the match to TRBD1 covers 8 bases. The CDR3 is made up of 15 amino acids. Germline V gene lookup returns CDR1 MDHEN and CDR2 SYDVKM. V gave up 4 bases and J gave up 7 bases; unmatched junction bases: 11. Full variable domain (outside the CDR3, taken from reference TRBV28 and TRBJ1-1): DVKVTQSSRYLVKRTGEKVFLECVQDMDHENMFWYRQDPGLGLRLIYFSYDVKMKEKGDIPEGYSVSREKKERFSLILESASTNQTSMYLCASSSPAQGGVEAFFGQGTRLTVV.

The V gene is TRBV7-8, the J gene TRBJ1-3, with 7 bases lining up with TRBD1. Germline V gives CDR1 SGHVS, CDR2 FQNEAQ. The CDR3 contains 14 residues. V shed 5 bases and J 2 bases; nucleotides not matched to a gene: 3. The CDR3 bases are TGTGCCAGCAGCCGCGACAGGGCTGGAAACACCATATATTTT. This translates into CASSRDRAGNTIYF.

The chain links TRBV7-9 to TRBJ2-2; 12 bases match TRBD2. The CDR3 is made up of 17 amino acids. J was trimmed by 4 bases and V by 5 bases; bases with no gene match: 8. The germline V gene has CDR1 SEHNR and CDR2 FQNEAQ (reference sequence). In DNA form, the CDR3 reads TGTGCCAGCAGCCACACCGGGACTAGCGGGTTCACCGGGGAGCTGTTTTTT. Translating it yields CASSHTGTSGFTGELFF.

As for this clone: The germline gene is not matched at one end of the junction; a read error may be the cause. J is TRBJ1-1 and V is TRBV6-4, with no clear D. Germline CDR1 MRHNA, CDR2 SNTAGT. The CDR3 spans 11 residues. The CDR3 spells CASSDSRTAVF. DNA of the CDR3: TGTGCCAGCAGTGACTCTAGAACAGCGGTATTT.

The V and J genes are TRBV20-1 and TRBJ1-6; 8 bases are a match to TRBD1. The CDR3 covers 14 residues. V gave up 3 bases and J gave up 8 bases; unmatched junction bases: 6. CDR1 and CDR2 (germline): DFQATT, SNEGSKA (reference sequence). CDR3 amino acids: CSASRTGMDSPLHF. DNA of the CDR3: TGCAGTGCTAGTAGGACAGGGATGGATTCACCCCTCCACTTT.

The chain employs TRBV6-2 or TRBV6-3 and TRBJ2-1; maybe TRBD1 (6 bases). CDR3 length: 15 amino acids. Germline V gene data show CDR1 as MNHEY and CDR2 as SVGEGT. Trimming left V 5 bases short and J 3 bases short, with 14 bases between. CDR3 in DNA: TGTGCCAGCAGTGCAGGGGCGTCAGTCTACAATGAGCAGTTCTTC. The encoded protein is CASSAGASVYNEQFF.

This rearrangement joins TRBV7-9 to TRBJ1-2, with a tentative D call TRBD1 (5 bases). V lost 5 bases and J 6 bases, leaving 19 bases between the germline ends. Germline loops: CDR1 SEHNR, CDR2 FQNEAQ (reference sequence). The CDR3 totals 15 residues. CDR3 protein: CASSPTGSPFDGYTF. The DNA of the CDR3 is TGTGCCAGCAGCCCAACAGGAAGCCCATTTGATGGCTACACCTTC.

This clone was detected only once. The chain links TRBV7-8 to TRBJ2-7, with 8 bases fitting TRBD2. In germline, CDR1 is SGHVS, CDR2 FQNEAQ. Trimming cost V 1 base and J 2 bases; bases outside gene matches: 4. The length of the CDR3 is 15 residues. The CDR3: CASSLGVAGPYEQYF. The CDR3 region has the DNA TGTGCCAGCAGCTTAGGAGTAGCGGGGCCCTACGAGCAGTACTTC.